This T cell receptor (beta chain) stems from a study of T cells after yellow fever vaccination. Study in general: For low cell numbers, libraries were made with SMART-Seq v4 Ultra Low Input.

The study's findings and limits: Contaminating bulk clonotypes could be abundant in FACS-sorted repertoires.

Trimming removed 0 bases from V and 1 base from J, with 6 bases in between. Germline V CDR1 and CDR2: SQVTM, ANQGSEA. The length of the CDR3 is 14 residues. In its sample, this clonotype was seen many times. What it binds is not known. In making TCR cDNA, 5'RACE template switching added a universal primer site and UMIs to it. TCRdb independently ran MiXCR on the 5' RACE reads; one entry per CDR3 protein. The data hold over 300,000 distinct CDR3 sequences, with around 3.6% observed a single time. The V and J genes are TRBV29-1 and TRBJ2-2, with D perhaps matching TRBD2 (5 bases). The TCR was taken from a man younger than 35 who received the YFV17D yellow fever vaccine. Source: PBMCs, taken on the day of the yellow fever booster vaccination. CDR3 region: CSVEDGGNTGELFF. The CDR3 DNA is TGCAGCGTTGAAGATGGAGGGAACACCGGGGAGCTGTTTTTT.